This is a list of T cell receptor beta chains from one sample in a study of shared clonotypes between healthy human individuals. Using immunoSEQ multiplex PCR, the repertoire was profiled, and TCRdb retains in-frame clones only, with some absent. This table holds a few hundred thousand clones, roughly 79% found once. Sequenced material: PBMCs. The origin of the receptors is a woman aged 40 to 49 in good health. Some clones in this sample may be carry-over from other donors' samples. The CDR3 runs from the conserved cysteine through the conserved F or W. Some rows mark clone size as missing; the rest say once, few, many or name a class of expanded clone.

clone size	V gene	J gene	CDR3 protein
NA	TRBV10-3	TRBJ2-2	CAISEGQANTGELFF
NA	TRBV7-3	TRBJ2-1	CASSGRLAGTLGNEQFF
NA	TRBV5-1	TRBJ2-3	CASSLGPSGSPTDTQYF
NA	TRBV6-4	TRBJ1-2	CASSPDRENYGYTF
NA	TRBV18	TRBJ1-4	CASSPSTVEKLFF
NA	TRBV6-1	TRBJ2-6	CASSVTGTASSGANVLTF
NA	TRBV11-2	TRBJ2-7	CASSLLGLEQYF
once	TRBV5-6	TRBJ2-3	CASSYGLSTDTQYF
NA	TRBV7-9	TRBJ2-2	CASSLPNTGELFF
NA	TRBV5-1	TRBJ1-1	CASSLTGTTEAFF
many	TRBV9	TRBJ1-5	CASSVGVDQPQHF
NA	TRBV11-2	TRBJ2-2	CASSLGTPNTGELFF
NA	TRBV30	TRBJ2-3	CAWSFNAGTGGVF
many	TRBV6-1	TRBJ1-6	CASSEVSGEPLHF
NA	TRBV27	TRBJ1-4	CASSLLAEEKLFF
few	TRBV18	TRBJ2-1	CASSPSSQEYNEQFF
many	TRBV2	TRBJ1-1	CASSKRAGTSNTEAFF
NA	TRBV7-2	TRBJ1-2	CASIPGQGNGYTF
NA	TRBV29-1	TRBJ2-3	CSVDPATADTQYF
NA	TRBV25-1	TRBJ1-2	CASSESGDIDGYTF
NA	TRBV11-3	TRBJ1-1	CASSLGPDREAFF
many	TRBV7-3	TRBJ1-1	CASSFNMNTEAFF
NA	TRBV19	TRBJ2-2	CASSIRAGGPTGELFF
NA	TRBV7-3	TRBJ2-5	CASSQGLAETPYF
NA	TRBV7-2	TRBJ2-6	CASTPGGGANVLTF
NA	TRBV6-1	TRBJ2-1	CASSPSGRAYNEQFF
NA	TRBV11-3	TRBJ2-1	CASSLISGAYNEQFF
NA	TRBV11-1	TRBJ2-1	CASSPDRIPNNEQFF
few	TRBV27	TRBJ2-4	CATKTTRTSGERAKNIQYF
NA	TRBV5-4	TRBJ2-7	CASSTGASGSMGYEQYF
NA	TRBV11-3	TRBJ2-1	CASSLAGSGSYNEQFF
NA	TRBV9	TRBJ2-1	CASSVGTSHNEQFF
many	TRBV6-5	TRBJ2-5	CASSPGTGVETQYF
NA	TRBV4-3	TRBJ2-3	CTSSQDSDRDLPDTQYF
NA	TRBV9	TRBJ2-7	CASSGASGRALIVNEQYF
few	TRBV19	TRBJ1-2	CASSANPRDINYGYTF
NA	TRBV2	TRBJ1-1	CASSSQGNTEAFF
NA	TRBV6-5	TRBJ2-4	CASSYGRLAKNIQYF
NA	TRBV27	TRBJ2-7	CASSLNRAGYEQYF